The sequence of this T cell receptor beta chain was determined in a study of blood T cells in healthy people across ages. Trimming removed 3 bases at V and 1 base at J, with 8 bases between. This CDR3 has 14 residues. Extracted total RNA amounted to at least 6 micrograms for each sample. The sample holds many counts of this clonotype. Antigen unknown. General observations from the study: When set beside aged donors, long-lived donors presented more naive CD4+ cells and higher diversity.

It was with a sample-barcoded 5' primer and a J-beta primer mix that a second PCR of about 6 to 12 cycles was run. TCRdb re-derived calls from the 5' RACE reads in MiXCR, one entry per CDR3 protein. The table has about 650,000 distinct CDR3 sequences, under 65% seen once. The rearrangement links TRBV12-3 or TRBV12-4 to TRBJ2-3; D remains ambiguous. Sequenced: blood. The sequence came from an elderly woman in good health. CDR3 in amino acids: CASSFGRRTDTQYF. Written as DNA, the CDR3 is TGTGCCAGCAGTTTCGGCAGACGCACAGATACGCAGTATTTT.